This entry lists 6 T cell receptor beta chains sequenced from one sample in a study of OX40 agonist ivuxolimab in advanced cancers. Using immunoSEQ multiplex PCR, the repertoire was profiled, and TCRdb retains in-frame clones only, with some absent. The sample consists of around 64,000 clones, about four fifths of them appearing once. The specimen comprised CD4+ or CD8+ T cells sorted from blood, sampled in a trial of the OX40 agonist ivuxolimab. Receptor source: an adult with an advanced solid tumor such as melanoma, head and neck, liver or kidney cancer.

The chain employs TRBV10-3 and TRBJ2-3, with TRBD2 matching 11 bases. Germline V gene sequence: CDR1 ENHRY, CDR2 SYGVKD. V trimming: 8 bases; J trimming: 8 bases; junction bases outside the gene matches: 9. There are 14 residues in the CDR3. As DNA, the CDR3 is TGTGCCATCCGGGTAGCGGGAGGGCTGTCTACGCAGTATTTT. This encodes CAIRVAGGLSTQYF.

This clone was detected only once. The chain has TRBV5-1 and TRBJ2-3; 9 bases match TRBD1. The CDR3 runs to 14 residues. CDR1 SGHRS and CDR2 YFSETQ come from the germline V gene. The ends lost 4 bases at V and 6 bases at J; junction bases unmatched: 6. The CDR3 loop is CASSPGQGADTQYF. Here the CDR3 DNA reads TGCGCCAGCAGCCCGGGACAGGGTGCGGATACGCAGTATTTT.

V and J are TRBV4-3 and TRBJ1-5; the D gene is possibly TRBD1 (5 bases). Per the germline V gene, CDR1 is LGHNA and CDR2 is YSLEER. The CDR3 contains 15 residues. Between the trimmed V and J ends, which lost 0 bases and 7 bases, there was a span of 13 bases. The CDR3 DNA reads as TGCGCCAGCAGCCAAGATTTTACGGGGGACCAGCCCCAGCATTTT. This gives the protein CASSQDFTGDQPQHF.

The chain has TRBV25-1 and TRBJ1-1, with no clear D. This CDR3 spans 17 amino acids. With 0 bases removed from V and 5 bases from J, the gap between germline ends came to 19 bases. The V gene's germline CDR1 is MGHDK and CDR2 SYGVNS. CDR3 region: CASSEYEWVTPWTEAFF. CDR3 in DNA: TGTGCCAGCAGTGAATATGAGTGGGTCACTCCTTGGACTGAAGCTTTCTTT.

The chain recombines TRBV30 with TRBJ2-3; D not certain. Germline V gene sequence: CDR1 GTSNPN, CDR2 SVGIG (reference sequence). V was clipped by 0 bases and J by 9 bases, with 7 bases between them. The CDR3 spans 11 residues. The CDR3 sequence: CAWSVKRTQYF. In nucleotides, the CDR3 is TGTGCCTGGAGTGTAAAGAGAACGCAGTATTTT.

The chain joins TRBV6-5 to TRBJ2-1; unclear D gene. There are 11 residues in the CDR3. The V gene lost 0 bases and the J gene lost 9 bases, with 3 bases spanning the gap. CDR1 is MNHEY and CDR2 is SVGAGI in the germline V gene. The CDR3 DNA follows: TGTGCCAGCAGTTACTCGGGTGAGCAGTTCTTC. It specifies CASSYSGEQFF.